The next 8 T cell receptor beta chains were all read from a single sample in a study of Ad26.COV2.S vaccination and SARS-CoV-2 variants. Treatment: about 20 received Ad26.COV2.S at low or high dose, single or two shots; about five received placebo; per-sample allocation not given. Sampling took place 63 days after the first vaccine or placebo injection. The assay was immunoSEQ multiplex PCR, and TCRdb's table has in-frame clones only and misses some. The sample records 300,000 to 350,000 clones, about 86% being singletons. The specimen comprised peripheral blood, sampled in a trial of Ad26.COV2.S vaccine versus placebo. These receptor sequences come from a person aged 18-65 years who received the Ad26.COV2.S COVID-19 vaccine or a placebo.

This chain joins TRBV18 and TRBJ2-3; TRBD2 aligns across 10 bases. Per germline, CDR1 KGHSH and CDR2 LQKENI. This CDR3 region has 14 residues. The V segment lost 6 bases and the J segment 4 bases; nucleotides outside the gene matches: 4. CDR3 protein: CASSPGTSADTQYF. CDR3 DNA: TGTGCCAGCTCCCCCGGGACTAGCGCAGATACGCAGTATTTT.

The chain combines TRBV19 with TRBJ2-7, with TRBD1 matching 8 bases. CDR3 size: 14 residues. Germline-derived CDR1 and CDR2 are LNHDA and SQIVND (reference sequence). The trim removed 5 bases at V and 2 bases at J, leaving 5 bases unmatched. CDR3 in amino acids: CASSLRTGTYEQYF. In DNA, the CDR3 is TGTGCCAGTAGTCTGCGGACAGGGACCTACGAGCAGTACTTC.

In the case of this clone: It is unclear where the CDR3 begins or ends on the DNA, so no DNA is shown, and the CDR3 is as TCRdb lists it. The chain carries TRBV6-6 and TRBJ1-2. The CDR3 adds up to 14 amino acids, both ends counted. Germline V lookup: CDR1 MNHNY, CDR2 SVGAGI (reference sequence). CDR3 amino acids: CASSSSISVAGYTF.

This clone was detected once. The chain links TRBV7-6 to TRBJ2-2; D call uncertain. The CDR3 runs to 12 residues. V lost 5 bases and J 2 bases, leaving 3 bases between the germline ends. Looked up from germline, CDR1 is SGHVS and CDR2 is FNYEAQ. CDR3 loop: CASSRNTGELFF. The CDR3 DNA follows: TGTGCCAGCAGCCGAAACACCGGGGAGCTGTTTTTT. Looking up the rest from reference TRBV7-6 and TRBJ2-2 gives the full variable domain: GAGVSQSPRYKVTKRGQDVALRCDPISGHVSLYWYRQALGQGPEFLTYFNYEAQQDKSGLPNDRFSAERPEGSISTLTIQRTEQRDSAMYRCASSRNTGELFFGEGSRLTVL.

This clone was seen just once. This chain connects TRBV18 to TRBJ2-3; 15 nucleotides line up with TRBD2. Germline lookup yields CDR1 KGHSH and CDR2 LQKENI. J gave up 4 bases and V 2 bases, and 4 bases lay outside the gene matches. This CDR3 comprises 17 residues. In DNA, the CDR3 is TGTGCCAGCTCACCAGGACTAGCGGGGGGGCGGTCAGATACGCAGTATTTT. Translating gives CASSPGLAGGRSDTQYF.

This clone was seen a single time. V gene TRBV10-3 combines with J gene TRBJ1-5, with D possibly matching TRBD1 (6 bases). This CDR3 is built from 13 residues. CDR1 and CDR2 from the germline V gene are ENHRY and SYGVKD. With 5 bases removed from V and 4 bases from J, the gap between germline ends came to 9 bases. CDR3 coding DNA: TGTGCCATCAGTTACGGACAGAATCAGCCCCAGCATTTT. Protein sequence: CAISYGQNQPQHF.

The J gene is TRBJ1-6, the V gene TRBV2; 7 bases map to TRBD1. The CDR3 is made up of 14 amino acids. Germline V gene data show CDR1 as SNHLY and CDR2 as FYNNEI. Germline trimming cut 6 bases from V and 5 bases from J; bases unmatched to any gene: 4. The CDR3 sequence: CASRPTGNNSPLHF. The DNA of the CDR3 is TGTGCCAGCAGGCCGACAGGGAATAATTCACCCCTCCACTTT.

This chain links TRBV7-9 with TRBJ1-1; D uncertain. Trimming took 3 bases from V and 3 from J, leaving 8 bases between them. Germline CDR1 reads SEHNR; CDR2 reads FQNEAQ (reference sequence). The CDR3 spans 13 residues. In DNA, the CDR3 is TGTGCCAGCAGCTTGGTCGGGGACACTGAAGCTTTCTTT. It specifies CASSLVGDTEAFF.